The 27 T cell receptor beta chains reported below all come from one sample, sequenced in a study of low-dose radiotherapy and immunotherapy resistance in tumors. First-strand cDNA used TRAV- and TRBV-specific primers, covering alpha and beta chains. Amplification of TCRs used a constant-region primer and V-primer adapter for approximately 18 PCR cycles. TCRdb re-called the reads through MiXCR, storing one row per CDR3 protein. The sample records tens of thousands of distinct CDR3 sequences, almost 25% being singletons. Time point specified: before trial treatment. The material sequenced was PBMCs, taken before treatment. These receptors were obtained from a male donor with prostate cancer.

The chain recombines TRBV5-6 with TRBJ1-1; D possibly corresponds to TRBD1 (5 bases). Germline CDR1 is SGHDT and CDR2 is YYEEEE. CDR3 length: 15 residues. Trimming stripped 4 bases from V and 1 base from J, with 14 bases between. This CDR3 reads CASSPNLGGNTEAFF. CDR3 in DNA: TGTGCCAGCAGCCCGAATCTGGGGGGGAACACTGAAGCTTTCTTT.

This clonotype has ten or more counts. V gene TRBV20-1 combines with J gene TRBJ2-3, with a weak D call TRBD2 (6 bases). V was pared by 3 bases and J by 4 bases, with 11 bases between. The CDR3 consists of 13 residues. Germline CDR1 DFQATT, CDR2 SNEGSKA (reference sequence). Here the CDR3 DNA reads TGCAGTGCTAGCGGGAGACGGGCAGATACGCAGTATTTT. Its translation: CSASGRRADTQYF.

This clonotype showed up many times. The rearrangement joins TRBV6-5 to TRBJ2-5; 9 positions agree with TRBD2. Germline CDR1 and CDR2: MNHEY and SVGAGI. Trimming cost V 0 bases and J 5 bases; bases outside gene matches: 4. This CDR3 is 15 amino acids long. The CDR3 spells CASSYSGTSFETQYF. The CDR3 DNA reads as TGTGCCAGCAGTTACTCCGGGACTAGCTTTGAGACCCAGTACTTC.

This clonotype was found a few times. The CDR3 DNA reads as TGTGCCAGCAGTTTGTCGGGAGGGAGCTACAATGAGCAGTTCTTC. It codes for CASSLSGGSYNEQFF. This chain connects TRBV27 to TRBJ2-1, with 8 bases identical to TRBD2. The CDR3 contains 15 residues. Germline lookup yields CDR1 MNHEY and CDR2 SMNVEV (reference sequence). J was trimmed by 3 bases and V by 3 bases; bases with no gene match: 4.

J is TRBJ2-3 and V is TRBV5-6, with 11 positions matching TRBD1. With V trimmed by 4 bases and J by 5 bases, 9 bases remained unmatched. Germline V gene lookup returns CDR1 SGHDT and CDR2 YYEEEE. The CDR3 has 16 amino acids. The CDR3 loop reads CASSGVGQGAVDTQYF. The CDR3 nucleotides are TGTGCCAGCAGCGGAGTTGGACAGGGGGCAGTAGATACGCAGTATTTT.

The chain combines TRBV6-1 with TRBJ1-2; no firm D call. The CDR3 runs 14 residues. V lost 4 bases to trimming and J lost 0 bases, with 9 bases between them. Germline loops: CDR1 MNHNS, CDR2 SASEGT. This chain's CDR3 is CASSGLGANYGYTF. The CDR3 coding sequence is TGTGCCAGCAGTGGTTTGGGTGCTAACTATGGCTACACCTTC.

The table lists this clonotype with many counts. The CDR3 loop reads CASSLELAGELFF. The DNA for the CDR3 is TGCGCCAGCAGCTTGGAATTGGCCGGGGAGCTGTTTTTT. The chain uses TRBV5-1 and TRBJ2-2, with D uncertain. The CDR3 has 13 amino acids. V shed 0 bases and J shed 6 bases, with 6 bases lying between them. Germline values: CDR1 SGHRS, CDR2 YFSETQ. The full variable domain, in which reference TRBV5-1 and TRBJ2-2 provide the parts outside the CDR3, is KAGVTQTPRYLIKTRGQQVTLSCSPISGHRSVSWYQQTPGQGLQFLFEYFSETQRNKGNFPGRFSGRQFSNSRSEMNVSTLELGDSALYLCASSLELAGELFFGEGSRLTVL.

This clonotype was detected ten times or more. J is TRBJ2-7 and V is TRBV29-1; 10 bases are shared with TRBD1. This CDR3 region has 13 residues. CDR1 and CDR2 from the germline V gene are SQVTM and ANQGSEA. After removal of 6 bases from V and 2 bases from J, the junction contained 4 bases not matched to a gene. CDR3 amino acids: CSVDGQGAYEQYF. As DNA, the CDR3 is TGCAGCGTCGATGGACAGGGGGCCTACGAGCAGTACTTC.

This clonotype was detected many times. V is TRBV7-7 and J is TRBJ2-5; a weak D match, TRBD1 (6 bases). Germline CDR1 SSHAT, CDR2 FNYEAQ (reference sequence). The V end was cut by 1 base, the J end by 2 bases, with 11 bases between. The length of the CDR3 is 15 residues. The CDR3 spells CASSLELDSQETQYF. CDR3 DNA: TGTGCCAGCAGCTTAGAATTGGACAGTCAAGAGACCCAGTACTTC.

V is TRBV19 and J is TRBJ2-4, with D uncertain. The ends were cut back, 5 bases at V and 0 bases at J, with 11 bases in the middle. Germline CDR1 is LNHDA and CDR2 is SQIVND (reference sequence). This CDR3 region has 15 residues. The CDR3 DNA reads TGTGCCAGTAGTGATGGGCCCCTAGCCAAAAACATTCAGTACTTC. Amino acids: CASSDGPLAKNIQYF.

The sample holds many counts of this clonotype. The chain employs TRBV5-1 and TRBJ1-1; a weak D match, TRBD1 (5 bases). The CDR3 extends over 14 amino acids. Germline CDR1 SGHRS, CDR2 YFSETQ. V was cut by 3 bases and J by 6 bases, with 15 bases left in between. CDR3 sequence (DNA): TGCGCCAGCAGCTGGGACTTATCGGAGGCTGAAGCTTTCTTT. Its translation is CASSWDLSEAEAFF.

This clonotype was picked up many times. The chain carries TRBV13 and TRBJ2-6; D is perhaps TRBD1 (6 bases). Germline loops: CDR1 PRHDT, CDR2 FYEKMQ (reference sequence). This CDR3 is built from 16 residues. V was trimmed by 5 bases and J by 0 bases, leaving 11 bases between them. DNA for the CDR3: TGTGCCAGCAGCAGTGGGGGCCTCTCTGGGGCCAACGTCCTGACTTTC. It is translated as CASSSGGLSGANVLTF.

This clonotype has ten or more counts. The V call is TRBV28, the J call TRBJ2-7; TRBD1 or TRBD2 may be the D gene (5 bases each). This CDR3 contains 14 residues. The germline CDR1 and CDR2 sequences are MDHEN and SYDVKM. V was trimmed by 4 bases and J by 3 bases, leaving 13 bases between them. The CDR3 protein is CASSWGRAVYEQYF. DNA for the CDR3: TGTGCCAGCAGTTGGGGACGGGCGGTCTACGAGCAGTACTTC.

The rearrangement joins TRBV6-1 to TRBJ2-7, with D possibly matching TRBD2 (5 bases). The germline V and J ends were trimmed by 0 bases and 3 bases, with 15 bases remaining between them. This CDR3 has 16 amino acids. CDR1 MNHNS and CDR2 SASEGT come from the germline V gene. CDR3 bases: TGTGCCAGCAGTGAAGCGGCGTTTAGCGAAAGCTACGAGCAGTACTTC. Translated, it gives CASSEAAFSESYEQYF.

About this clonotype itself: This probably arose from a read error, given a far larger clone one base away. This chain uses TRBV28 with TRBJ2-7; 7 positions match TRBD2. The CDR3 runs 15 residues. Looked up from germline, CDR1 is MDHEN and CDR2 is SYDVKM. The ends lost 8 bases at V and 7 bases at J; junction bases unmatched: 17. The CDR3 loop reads CASVKASGTYNEQYF. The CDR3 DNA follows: TGTGCCAGCGTAAAGGCTAGCGGAACCTACAATGAGCAGTACTTC.

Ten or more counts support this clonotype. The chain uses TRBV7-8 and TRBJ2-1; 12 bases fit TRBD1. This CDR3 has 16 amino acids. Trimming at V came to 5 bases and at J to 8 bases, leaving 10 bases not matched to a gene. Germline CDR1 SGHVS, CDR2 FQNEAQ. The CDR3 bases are TGTGCCAGCAGCCCCTCCGGGACAGGGGGCTTCGATGAGCAGTTCTTC. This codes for CASSPSGTGGFDEQFF.

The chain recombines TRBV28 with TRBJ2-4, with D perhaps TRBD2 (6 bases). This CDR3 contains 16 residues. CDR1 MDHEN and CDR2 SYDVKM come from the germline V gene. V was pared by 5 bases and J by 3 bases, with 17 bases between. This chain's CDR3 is CASSAGEGGDKNIQYF. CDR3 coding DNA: TGTGCCAGCAGTGCCGGTGAGGGAGGAGACAAAAACATTCAGTACTTC.

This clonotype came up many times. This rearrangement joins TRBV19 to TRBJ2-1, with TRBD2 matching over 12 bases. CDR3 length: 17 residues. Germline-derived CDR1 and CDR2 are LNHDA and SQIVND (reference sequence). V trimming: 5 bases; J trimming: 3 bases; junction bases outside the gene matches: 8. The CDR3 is CASSLRLGLAGYNEQFF. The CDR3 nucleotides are TGTGCCAGTAGTCTTCGCCTGGGACTAGCGGGCTACAATGAGCAGTTCTTC.

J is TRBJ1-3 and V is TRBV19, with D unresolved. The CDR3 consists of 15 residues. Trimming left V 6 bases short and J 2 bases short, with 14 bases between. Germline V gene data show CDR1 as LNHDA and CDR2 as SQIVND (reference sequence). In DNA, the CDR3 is TGTGCCAGTAGCCTGGCTTCACGACCTGGAAACACCATATATTTT. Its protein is CASSLASRPGNTIYF. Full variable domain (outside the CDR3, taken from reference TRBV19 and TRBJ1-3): DGGITQSPKYLFRKEGQNVTLSCEQNLNHDAMYWYRQDPGQGLRLIYYSQIVNDFQKGDIAEGYSVSREKKESFPLTVTSAQKNPTAFYLCASSLASRPGNTIYFGEGSWLTVV.

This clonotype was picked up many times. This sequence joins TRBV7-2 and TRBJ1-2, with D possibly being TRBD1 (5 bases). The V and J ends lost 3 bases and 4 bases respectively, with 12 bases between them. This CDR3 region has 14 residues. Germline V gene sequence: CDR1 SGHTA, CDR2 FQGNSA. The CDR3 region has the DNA TGTGCCAGCAGCTTTATACAGGTAGTCTATGGCTACACCTTC. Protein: CASSFIQVVYGYTF.

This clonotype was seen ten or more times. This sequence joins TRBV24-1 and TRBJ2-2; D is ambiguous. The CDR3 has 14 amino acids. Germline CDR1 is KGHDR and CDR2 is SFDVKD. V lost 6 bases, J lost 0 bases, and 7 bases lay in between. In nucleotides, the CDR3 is TGTGCCACCAGTCAGAAACCGAACACCGGGGAGCTGTTTTTT. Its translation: CATSQKPNTGELFF.

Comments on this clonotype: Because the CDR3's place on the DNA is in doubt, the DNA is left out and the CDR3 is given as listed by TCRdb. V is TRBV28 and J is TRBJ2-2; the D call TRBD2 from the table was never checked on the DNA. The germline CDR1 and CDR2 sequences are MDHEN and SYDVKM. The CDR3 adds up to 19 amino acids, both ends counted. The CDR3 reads CASSPRTSGNTGELFFVFF.

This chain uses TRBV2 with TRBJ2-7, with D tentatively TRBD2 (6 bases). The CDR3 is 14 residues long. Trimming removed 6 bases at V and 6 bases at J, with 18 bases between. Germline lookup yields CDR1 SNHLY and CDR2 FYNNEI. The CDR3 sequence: CASSERSQGLEQYF. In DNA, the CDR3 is TGTGCCAGCAGCGAAAGATCTCAGGGACTCGAGCAGTACTTC.

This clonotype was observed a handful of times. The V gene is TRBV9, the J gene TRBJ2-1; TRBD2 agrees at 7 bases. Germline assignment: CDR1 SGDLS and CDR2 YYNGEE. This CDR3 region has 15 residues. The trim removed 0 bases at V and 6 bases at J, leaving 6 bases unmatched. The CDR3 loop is CASSVGGGRGNEQFF. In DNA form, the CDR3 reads TGTGCCAGCAGCGTAGGCGGAGGGAGGGGCAATGAGCAGTTCTTC.

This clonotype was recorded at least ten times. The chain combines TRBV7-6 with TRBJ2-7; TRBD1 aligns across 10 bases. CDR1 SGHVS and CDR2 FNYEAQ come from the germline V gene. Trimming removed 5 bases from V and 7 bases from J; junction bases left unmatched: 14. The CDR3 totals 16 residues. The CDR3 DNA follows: TGTGCCAGCAGCCTCCTCGGGACAGGGGATCCTGGGGAGCAGTACTTC. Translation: CASSLLGTGDPGEQYF.

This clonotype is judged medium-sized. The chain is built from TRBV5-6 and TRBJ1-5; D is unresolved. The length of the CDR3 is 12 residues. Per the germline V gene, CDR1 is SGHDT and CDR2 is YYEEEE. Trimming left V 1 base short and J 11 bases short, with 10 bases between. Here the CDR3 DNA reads TGTGCCAGCAGCTTGTCAGGAGGCTCCCAGCATTTT. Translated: CASSLSGGSQHF.

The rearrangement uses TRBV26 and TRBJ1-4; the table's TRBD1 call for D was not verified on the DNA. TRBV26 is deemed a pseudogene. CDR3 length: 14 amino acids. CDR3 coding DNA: TGTGCCACCTATCTCAGGGGAACTAATGAAAAACTGTTTTTT. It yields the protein CATYLRGTNEKLFF.